This T cell receptor beta chain comes out of a study of T cell clonality in common variable immunodeficiency. Regarding this clone: Its matching antigen is unknown. The read is 3 residues too short to cover the CDR3 end, so that end is filled in from the germline J gene.

Using immunoSEQ multiplex PCR, the repertoire was profiled, and TCRdb retains in-frame clones only, with some absent. Listed here are roughly 40,000 clones without any singletons, the top ten holding around 6%. The V and J ends lost 2 bases and 5 bases, in that order; junction bases with no gene match: 11. The CDR3 covers 17 residues. Germline CDR1 is MNHEY and CDR2 is SVGEGT. Study observations and caveats: Links between repertoire features and CVID complications were heterogeneity-limited. CVID subjects shared fewer TCRbeta clones than healthy controls did. T cell subpopulation sequencing would be needed to explain CVID clonality. In common variable immunodeficiency, TCR beta chains reportedly carried fewer deletions and N-nucleotide insertions.

Donors gave roughly 4.5 to 9 ml heparinized peripheral whole blood. The sample taken for sequencing was peripheral blood mononuclear cells. The chain carries TRBV6-2 or TRBV6-3 and TRBJ2-1; 8 bases agree with TRBD2. This TCR was recovered from a human donor with common variable immunodeficiency. The CDR3 here is CASSYPPRSGTHNEQFF. CDR3 DNA, as far as it was read: TGTGCCAGCAGTTACCCCCCCCGTAGCGGGACACACAATGAG.